The entry below gives a single T cell receptor beta chain sequence along with its context. Its target is not known. Trimming pared 5 bases from V and 5 bases from J, leaving 15 bases between. The CDR3 sequence is 14 residues long. In germline, CDR1 is SGHAT, CDR2 FQNNGV. This sample was taken from a study of T cell responses to AZD1222 COVID-19 vaccine. Study-level background: Pooling covered second doses at about 4 or about 12 weeks.

The study, taken as a whole, reports: The donor cohort was predominantly white British with a female majority, and clonal diversity may have been underestimated. Spike-specific TCR breadth and depth went up after people got two AZD1222 doses.

The assay was immunoSEQ multiplex PCR, and TCRdb's table has in-frame clones only and misses some. Found here are 90,000 to 95,000 clones, approximately 91% of them singletons; the top ten hold roughly 20%. The chain links TRBV11-2 to TRBJ1-2; a possible D gene is TRBD1 (6 bases). The origin of this receptor is an adult in good health. The input for sequencing was peripheral blood, taken on day 0 of AZD1222 vaccination. Written as DNA, the CDR3 is TGTGCCAGCAGCGCCGTAAAGGACAGATATGGCTACACCTTC. It translates to CASSAVKDRYGYTF.